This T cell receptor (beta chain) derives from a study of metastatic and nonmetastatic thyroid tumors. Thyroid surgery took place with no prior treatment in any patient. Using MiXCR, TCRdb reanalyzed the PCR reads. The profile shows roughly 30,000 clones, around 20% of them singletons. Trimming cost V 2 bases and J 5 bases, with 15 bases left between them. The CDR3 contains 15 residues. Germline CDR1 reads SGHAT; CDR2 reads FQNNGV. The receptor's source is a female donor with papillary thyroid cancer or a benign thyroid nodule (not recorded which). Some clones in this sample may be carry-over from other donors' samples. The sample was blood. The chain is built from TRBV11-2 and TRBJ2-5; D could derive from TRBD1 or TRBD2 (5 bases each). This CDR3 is CASSLWDGVRETQYF. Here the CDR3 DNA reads TGTGCCAGCAGCTTATGGGACGGGGTACGTGAGACCCAGTACTTC.